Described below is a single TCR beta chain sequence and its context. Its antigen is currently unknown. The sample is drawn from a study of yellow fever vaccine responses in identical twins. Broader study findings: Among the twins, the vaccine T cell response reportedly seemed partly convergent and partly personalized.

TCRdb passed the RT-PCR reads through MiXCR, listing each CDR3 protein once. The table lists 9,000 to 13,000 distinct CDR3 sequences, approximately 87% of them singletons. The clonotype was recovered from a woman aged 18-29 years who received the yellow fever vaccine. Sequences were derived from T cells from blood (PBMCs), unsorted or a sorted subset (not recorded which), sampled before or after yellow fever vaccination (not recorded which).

The CDR3 loop is CASSDLTGGVDRDTQYF. The CDR3 nucleotides read TGTGCCAGCAGCGACTTAACAGGGGGCGTCGACAGGGATACGCAGTATTTT. This chain uses TRBV13 with TRBJ2-3, with 9 bases lining up with TRBD1. Germline-derived CDR1 and CDR2 are PRHDT and FYEKMQ (reference sequence). This CDR3 spans 17 amino acids. Trimming at V came to 5 bases and at J to 6 bases, leaving 15 bases not matched to a gene.